Listed here is a single T cell receptor (beta chain). This clone has more than one count but fewer than ten. Its antigen remains unidentified. No base quality values were provided; no much bigger clone lies one nucleotide off. This record comes from a study of T cell clonotyping in hematopoietic cell transplantation (dated by TCRdb to the early 2020s). A note on the overall study: A total of approximately 130 blood samples were gathered in the study from around 40 consecutive transplant recipients along with their related donors. Recruitment of patients was conducted between late 2015 and January 2017, and follow-up was continued until late 2020 or death. Findings and caveats that apply to the study as a whole: The sample size was limited, and CD4 and CD8 repertoire contributions could not be separated because cells were not sorted. Overlap with donor repertoires was found for only a small fraction of recipient repertoires, with over 97% found to appear de novo at the given depth. Broader TCR repertoire diversity after transplant was predicted by Inverse Simpson Index values from donors and from recipients before transplant. Recipient TCR diversity fell after transplant, with pathologically expanded clonotypes rising progressively from day 30 to day 180.

The immunoSEQ assay, a bias-controlled multiplex PCR using V- and J-specific primers, was used to amplify TCR beta CDR3 regions from genomic DNA. In a second PCR step, a proprietary barcode and Illumina adapter sequences were attached to the CDR3 amplicons. CDR3 libraries were sequenced on an Illumina MiSeq instrument. In the source study's methods: immunoSEQ Analyzer 3.0 was used for export and quality control, with R Bioconductor and Immunarch used for downstream analyses. Only productive rearrangements within the normalized downsampled data set were used in the calculation of repertoire metrics. Clonotypes larger than 5 templates in the normalized cohort were defined as pathologically expanded. The Inverse Simpson Index served as the measure of repertoire diversity. To capture all clonotypes, the CMV-specificity analyses were run on the non-normalized data set. Entries here come from immuneACCESS through TCRdb and include only in-frame sequences with V and J called. Some clones fail to appear in such tables; in the studies checked, an unresolved V gene covers under half of the shortfall, and the cause of the remainder is unknown. The V and J calls and clone size come from that table; D and trimming were worked out from the DNA. This sample lists 15,000 to 20,000 clones; about two thirds were detected once. The ten most abundant clones make up over 9.5% of the sample.

What the time point label conveys for this sample: 30 days after allo-HCT. Blood from recipients was drawn about 28 days before transplant and again at days 30, 100 and 180 after transplant. Nuclei Lysis Solution was used to extract genomic DNA from fresh or cryopreserved unfractionated peripheral blood mononuclear cells. Trimming at the junction amounts to 7 bases on V and 1 base on J, and the germline ends lie 13 bases apart. Reading the germline V gene gives CDR1 MDHEN and CDR2 SYDVKM. Inclusive of the bounding cysteine and phenylalanine, the CDR3 is 14 residues long. Only the CDR3 part of the read is kept: 42 bases, read in frame from the first base.

This material consisted of PBMCs, taken 30 days after allogeneic stem cell transplant. This sequence originates from a male patient aged 50 or older who had an allogeneic stem cell transplant from an unrelated donor, so T cells may come from the graft donor. Some clones in this sample may be carry-over from other donors' samples. This chain is built from TRBV28 and TRBJ1-2, with the D segment identity uncertain. The encoded CDR3 is CASTPSGVNYGYTF. The DNA is TGTGCCAGCACCCCGTCCGGGGTTAACTATGGCTACACCTTC.